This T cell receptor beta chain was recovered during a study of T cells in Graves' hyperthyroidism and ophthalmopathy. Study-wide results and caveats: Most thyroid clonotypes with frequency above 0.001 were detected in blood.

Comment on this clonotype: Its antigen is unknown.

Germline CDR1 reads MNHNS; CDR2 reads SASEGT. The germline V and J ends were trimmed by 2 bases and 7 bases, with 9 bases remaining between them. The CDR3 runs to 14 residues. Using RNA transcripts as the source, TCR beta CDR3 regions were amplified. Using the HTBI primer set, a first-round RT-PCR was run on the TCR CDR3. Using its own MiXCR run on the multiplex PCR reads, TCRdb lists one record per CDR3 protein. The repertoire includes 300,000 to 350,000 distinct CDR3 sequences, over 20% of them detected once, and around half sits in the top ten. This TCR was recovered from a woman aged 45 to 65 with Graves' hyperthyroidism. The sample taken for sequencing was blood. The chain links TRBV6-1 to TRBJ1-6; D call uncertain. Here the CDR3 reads CASSETGENSPLHF. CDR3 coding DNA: TGTGCCAGCAGTGAAACGGGAGAGAATTCACCCCTCCACTTT.